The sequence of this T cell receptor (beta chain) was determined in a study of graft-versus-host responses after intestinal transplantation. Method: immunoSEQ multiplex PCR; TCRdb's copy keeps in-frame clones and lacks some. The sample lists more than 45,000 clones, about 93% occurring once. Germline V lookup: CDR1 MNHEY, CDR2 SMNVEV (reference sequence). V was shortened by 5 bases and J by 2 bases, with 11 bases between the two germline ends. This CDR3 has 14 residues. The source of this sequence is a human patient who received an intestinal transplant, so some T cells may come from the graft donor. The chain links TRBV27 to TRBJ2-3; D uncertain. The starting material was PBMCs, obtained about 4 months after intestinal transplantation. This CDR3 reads CASSPSWVTDTQYF. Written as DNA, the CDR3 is TGTGCCAGCAGTCCCAGCTGGGTCACAGATACGCAGTATTTT.